The present T cell receptor beta chain was sequenced within a study of T cell repertoires in cytomegalovirus infection. One entry per CDR3 protein results from TCRdb running MiXCR on the reads. The table lists a few hundred thousand distinct CDR3 sequences, about a sixth of them singletons. This clonotype occurred a few times. Its antigen is undetermined. The junction and the germline gene differ at one end; a read error may be behind it. This CDR3 contains 14 residues. Germline V CDR1 and CDR2: MNHEY, SMNVEV (reference sequence). General study findings and limits: The study found HLA-C-restricted CMV-specific TCR beta clonotypes dominating the ex vivo response.

This receptor was taken from a human donor in good health (CMV status not recorded). Some clones in this sample may be carry-over from other donors' samples. The chain employs TRBV27 and TRBJ2-1; D possibly corresponds to TRBD1 (6 bases). The specimen was CD8+ T cells from PBMCs. The CDR3 here is CASGLRKSGAEQFF. CDR3 coding DNA: TGTGCCAGCGGTTTGCGAAAATCAGGGGCTGAGCAGTTCTTC.